One and the same sample provided the 5 T cell receptor beta chains below, sequenced in a study of T cell changes during pregnancy in multiple sclerosis. TCRdb keeps only in-frame clones here, not all; method: immunoSEQ multiplex PCR. The sample includes under 130,000 clones, approximately 90% of them seen just once. This material consisted of peripheral blood, taken after pregnancy. These receptors came from a female donor with multiple sclerosis, enrolled in a pregnancy study.

The chain carries TRBV7-8 and TRBJ2-3; D unclear. Germline lookup yields CDR1 SGHVS and CDR2 FQNEAQ. This CDR3 is 17 amino acids long. V was trimmed by 1 base and J by 2 bases, leaving 16 bases between them. As DNA, the CDR3 is TGTGCCAGCAGCTTAGTATCTCCGACAATGTTCACAGATACGCAGTATTTT. This translates into CASSLVSPTMFTDTQYF.

The chain has TRBV6-1 and TRBJ2-7; 8 nucleotides align to TRBD1. The trim removed 2 bases at V and 7 bases at J, leaving 10 bases unmatched. Germline CDR1 reads MNHNS; CDR2 reads SASEGT. The CDR3 contains 15 residues. CDR3 protein: CASSELDRVTGEQYF. The CDR3 coding sequence is TGTGCCAGCAGTGAACTGGACAGGGTCACGGGGGAGCAGTACTTC.

Notes on this clone: The same CDR3 is also encoded by other DNA sequences in this sample. V usage is TRBV19 and J usage is TRBJ1-5, with D perhaps TRBD1 (5 bases). Germline V gene sequence: CDR1 LNHDA, CDR2 SQIVND (reference sequence). The CDR3 consists of 14 residues. Trimming stripped 1 base from V and 6 bases from J, with 10 bases between. The CDR3 DNA reads TGTGCCAGTAGTATAGCCAGGGAAGGTCAGCCCCAGCATTTT. It codes for CASSIAREGQPQHF.

The genes are TRBV30 and TRBJ2-3; possibly TRBD1 for D (5 bases). CDR1 is GTSNPN and CDR2 is SVGIG in the germline V gene (reference sequence). Trimming pared 0 bases from V and 3 bases from J, leaving 13 bases between. The length of the CDR3 is 15 residues. The CDR3 spells CAWSVPGRGTDTQYF. CDR3 nucleotides: TGTGCCTGGAGTGTACCAGGGCGCGGTACAGATACGCAGTATTTT.

The chain couples TRBV6-1 to TRBJ2-7, with D possibly being TRBD1 (6 bases). The germline V and J ends were trimmed by 6 bases and 3 bases, with 12 bases remaining between them. Germline V gene lookup returns CDR1 MNHNS and CDR2 SASEGT. This CDR3 is 13 amino acids long. CDR3 in DNA: TGTGCCAGCAGCGTGCAGGGGTACTACGAGCAGTACTTC. This encodes CASSVQGYYEQYF.